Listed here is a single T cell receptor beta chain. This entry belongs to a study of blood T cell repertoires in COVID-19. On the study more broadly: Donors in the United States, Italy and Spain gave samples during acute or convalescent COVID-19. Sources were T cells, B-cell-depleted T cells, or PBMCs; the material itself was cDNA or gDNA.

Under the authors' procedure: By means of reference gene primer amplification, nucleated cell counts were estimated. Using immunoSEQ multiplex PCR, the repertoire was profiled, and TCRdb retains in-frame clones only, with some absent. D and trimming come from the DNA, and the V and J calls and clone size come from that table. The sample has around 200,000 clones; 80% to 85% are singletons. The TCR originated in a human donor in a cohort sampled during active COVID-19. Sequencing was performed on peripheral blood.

The CDR3 DNA sequence: TGTGCCAGCAGCTTGGGCCAGTACAATGAGCAGTTCTTC. Its translation is CASSLGQYNEQFF. This rearrangement joins TRBV5-6 to TRBJ2-1, with D unresolved. Germline assignment: CDR1 SGHDT and CDR2 YYEEEE. CDR3 length: 13 amino acids. Trimming pared 0 bases from V and 4 bases from J, leaving 5 bases between.